One sample yielded the 7 T cell receptor beta chains listed below, sequenced in a study of blood T cell repertoires in COVID-19. Clones were sequenced by immunoSEQ multiplex PCR, and TCRdb holds only the in-frame ones, with some missing. This sample has roughly 230,000 clones; approximately 92% occur once, and the top ten carry 4% to 5%. The sample taken for sequencing was peripheral blood. These receptors originate from a woman aged 40 to 49 who had recovered from COVID-19.

This chain links TRBV11-3 with TRBJ1-4; D might be TRBD1 (5 bases). The CDR3 length is 18 residues. V shed 5 bases and J shed 4 bases, with 23 bases lying between them. Germline V gene sequence: CDR1 SGHNT, CDR2 YENEEA. CDR3 nucleotide sequence: TGTGCCAGCAGCCCCCGTGGCCCGAGGGACTTATTTAATGAAAAACTGTTTTTT. As protein: CASSPRGPRDLFNEKLFF.

This clone occurred once. V usage is TRBV6-5 and J usage is TRBJ1-4; 9 bases are a match to TRBD1. J was trimmed by 7 bases and V by 2 bases; bases with no gene match: 5. CDR1 is MNHEY and CDR2 is SVGAGI in the germline V gene. The CDR3 consists of 15 residues. The CDR3 spells CASSYRTGASEKLFF. CDR3 DNA sequence: TGTGCCAGCAGTTACAGGACAGGGGCGAGTGAAAAACTGTTTTTT.

V gene TRBV2 combines with J gene TRBJ1-1, with D maybe TRBD1 (5 bases). The germline V gene has CDR1 SNHLY and CDR2 FYNNEI. The V and J ends lost 5 bases and 2 bases respectively, with 21 bases between them. The CDR3 is made up of 17 amino acids. The CDR3 reads CASSLVPGRGDNTEAFF. The CDR3 DNA follows: TGTGCCAGCAGTTTAGTCCCAGGGCGCGGTGACAACACTGAAGCTTTCTTT. The full variable domain, with the rest looked up from reference TRBV2 and TRBJ1-1, is EPEVTQTPSHQVTQMGQEVILRCVPISNHLYFYWYRQILGQKVEFLVSFYNNEISEKSEIFDDQFSVERPDGSNFTLKIRSTKLEDSAMYFCASSLVPGRGDNTEAFFGQGTRLTVV.

The chain recombines TRBV21-1 with TRBJ2-1; the D call in the table, TRBD2, was not verified against the DNA. TRBV21-1 represents a pseudogene. The CDR3 has 14 residues. This CDR3 reads CASMDGSSYNEQFF. CDR3 coding DNA: TGTGCCAGCATGGACGGGAGTTCCTACAATGAGCAGTTCTTC.

This CDR3 reads CASSLGEYEAFF. The CDR3 bases are TGTGCCAGCAGCTTGGGGGAGTATGAAGCTTTCTTT. The V and J genes are TRBV5-6 and TRBJ1-1; D is unclear. The CDR3 runs to 12 residues. Germline values: CDR1 SGHDT, CDR2 YYEEEE. V was shortened by 0 bases and J by 7 bases, with 7 bases between the two germline ends.

V gene TRBV19 combines with J gene TRBJ2-1, with unresolved D. This CDR3 spans 11 amino acids. V was cut by 7 bases and J by 3 bases, with 4 bases left in between. Germline CDR1 LNHDA, CDR2 SQIVND (reference sequence). The CDR3 nucleotides are TGTGCCAGTACCCGCTACAATGAGCAGTTCTTC. Its protein product is CASTRYNEQFF.

This clone came up once. The chain carries TRBV7-9 and TRBJ1-4, with D unresolved. CDR3 length: 17 amino acids. V gave up 4 bases and J gave up 0 bases, with 15 bases separating them. Germline V gene data show CDR1 as SEHNR and CDR2 as FQNEAQ (reference sequence). The CDR3 here is CASSYPGFGSTNEKLFF. The CDR3, as DNA: TGTGCCAGCAGCTATCCGGGATTCGGGTCAACTAATGAAAAACTGTTTTTT.